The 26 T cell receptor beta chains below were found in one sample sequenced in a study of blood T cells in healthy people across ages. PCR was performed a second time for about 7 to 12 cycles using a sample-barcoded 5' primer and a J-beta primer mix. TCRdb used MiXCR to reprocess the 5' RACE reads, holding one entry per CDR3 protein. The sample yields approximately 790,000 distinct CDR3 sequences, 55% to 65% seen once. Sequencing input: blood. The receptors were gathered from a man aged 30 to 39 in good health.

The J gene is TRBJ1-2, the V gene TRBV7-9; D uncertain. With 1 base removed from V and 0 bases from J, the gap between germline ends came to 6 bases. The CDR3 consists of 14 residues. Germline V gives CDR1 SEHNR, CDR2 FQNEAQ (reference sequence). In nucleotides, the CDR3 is TGTGCCAGCAGCTTAGGCCCAGCTAACTATGGCTACACCTTC. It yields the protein CASSLGPANYGYTF.

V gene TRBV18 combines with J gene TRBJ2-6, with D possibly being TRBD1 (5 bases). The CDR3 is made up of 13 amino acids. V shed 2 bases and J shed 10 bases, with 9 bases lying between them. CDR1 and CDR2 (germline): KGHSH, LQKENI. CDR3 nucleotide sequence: TGTGCCAGCTCACCATCTCACAGGAACGTCCTGACTTTC. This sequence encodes CASSPSHRNVLTF.

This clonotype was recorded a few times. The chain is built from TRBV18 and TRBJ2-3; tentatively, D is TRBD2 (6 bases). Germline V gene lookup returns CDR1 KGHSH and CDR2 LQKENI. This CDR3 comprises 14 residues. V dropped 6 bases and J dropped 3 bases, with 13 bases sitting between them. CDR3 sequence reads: CASSRREVTDTQYF. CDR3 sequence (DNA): TGTGCCAGCTCCCGCAGGGAGGTGACAGATACGCAGTATTTT.

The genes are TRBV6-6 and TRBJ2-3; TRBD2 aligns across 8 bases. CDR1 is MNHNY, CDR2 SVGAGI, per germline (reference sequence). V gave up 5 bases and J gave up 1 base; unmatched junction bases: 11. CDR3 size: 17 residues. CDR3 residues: CASSLRTSFFGTDTQYF. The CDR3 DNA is TGTGCCAGCAGTCTCAGGACTAGCTTCTTTGGCACAGATACGCAGTATTTT.

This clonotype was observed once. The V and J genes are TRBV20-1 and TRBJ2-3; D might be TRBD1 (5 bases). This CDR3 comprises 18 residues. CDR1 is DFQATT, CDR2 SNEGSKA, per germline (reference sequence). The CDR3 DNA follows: TGCAGCGGGTCGGGTCTCGTAAGGGGAAGGAAGGGCACAGATACGCAGTATTTT. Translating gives CSGSGLVRGRKGTDTQYF.

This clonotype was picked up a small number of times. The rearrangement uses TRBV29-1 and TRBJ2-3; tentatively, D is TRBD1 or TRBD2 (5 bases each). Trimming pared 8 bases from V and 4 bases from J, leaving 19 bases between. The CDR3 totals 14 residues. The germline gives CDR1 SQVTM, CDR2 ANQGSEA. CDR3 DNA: TGCAGCCCCCGGGACGCCCGGATGTCAGATACGCAGTATTTT. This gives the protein CSPRDARMSDTQYF.

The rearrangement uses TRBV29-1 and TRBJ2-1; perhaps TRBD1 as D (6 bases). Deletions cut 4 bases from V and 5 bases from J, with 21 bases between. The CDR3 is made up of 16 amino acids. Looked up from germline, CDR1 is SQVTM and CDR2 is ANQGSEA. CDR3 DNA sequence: TGCAGCGTTGGAGGGGGAGTTGGGGTAGCCCACAATGAGCAGTTCTTC. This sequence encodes CSVGGGVGVAHNEQFF.

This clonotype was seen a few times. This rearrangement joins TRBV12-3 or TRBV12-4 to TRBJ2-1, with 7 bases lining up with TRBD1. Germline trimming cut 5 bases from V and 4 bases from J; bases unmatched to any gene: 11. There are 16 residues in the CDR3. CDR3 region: CASSGSAGTVYNEQFF. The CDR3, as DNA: TGTGCCAGCAGTGGGTCCGCCGGGACAGTATACAATGAGCAGTTCTTC.

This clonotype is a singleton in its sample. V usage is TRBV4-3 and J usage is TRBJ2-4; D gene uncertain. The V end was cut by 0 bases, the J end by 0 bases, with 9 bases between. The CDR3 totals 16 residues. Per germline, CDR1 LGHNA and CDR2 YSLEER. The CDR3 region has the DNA TGCGCCAGCAGCCAAGAGCTTATGCTAGCCAAAAACATTCAGTACTTC. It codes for CASSQELMLAKNIQYF.

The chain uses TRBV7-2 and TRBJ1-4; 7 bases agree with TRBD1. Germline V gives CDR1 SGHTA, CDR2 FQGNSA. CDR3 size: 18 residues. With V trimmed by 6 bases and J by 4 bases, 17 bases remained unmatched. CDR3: CASSFPSRKGASNEKLFF. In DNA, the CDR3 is TGTGCCAGCAGTTTTCCCTCCCGGAAGGGGGCAAGTAATGAAAAACTGTTTTTT.

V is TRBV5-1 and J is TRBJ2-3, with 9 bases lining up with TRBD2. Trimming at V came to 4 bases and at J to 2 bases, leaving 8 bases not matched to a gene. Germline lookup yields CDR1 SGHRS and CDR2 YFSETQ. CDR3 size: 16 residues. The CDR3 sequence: CASSKRLAGSTDTQYF. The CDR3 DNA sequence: TGCGCCAGCAGCAAACGTCTAGCGGGGTCCACAGATACGCAGTATTTT.

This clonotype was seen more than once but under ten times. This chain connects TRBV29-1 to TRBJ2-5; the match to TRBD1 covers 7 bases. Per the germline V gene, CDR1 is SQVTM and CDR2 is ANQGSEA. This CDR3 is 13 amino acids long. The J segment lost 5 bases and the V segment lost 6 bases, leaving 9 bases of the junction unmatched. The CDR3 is CSVARDSKETQYF. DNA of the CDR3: TGCAGCGTAGCCCGGGACAGTAAGGAGACCCAGTACTTC.

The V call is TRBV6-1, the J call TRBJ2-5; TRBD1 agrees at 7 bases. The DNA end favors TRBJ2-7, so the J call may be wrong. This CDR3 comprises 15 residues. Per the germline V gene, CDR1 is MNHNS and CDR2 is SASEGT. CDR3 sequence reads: CASSETAQGAYEQYF. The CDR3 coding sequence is TGTGCCAGCAGTGAAACAGCGCAGGGGGCCTACGAGCAGTACTTC.

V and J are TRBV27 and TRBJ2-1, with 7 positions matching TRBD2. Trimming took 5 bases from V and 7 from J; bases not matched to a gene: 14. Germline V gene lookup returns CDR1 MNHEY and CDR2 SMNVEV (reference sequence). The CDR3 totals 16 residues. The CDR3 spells CASSPLKSGDGNEQFF. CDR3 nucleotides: TGTGCCAGCAGTCCCCTGAAGAGCGGGGATGGGAATGAGCAGTTCTTC.

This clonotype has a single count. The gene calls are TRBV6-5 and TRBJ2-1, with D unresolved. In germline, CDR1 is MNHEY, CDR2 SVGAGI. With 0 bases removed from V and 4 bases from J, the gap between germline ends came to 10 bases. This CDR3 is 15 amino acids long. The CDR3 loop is CASSYSLDGYNEQFF. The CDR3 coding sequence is TGTGCCAGCAGTTACTCCCTGGACGGGTACAATGAGCAGTTCTTC.

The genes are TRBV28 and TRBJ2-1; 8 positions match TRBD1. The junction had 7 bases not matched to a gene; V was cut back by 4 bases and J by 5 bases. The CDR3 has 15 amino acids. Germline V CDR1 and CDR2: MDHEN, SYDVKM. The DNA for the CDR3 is TGTGCCAGCAGTTCGGCTTCGGGACAGGACAATGAGCAGTTCTTC. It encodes CASSSASGQDNEQFF.

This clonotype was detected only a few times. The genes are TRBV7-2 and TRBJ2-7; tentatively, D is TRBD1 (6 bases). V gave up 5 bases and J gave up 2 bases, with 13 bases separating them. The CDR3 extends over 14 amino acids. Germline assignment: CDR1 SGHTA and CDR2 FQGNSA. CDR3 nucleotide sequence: TGTGCCAGCAGCCCAGAACAGGGTACCTACGAGCAGTACTTC. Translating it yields CASSPEQGTYEQYF.

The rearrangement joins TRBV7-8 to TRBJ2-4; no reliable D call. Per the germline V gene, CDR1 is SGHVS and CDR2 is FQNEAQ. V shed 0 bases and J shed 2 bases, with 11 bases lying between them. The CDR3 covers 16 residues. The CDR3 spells CASSLAVVGSKNIQYF. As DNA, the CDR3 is TGTGCCAGCAGCTTAGCGGTGGTAGGGTCCAAAAACATTCAGTACTTC.

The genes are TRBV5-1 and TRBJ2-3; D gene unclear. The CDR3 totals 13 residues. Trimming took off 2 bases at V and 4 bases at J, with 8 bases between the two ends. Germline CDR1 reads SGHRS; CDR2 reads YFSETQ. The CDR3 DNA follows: TGCGCCAGCAGCTTTGTGGGGTCAGATACGCAGTATTTT. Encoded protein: CASSFVGSDTQYF.

CDR3 loop: CASSIRTGNEKLFF. CDR3 DNA: TGTGCCAGCAGTATAAGGACAGGGAATGAAAAACTGTTTTTT. The chain is built from TRBV27 and TRBJ1-4; 8 bases line up with TRBD1. The CDR3 length is 14 residues. V lost 5 bases to trimming and J lost 5 bases; unmatched junction nucleotides: 4. The germline V gene has CDR1 MNHEY and CDR2 SMNVEV (reference sequence).

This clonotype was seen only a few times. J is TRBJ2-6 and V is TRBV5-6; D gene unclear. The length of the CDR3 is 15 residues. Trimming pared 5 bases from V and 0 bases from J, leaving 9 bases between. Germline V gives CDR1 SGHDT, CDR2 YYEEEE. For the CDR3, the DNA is TGTGCCAGCAGGCCGAGGAGCTCTGGGGCCAACGTCCTGACTTTC. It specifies CASRPRSSGANVLTF.

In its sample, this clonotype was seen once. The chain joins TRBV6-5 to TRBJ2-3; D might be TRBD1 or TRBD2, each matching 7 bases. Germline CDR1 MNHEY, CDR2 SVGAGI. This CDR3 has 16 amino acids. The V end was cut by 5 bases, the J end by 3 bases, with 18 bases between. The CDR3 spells CASSPQGGYTTDTQYF. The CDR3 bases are TGTGCCAGCAGTCCCCAGGGGGGGTACACAACAGATACGCAGTATTTT.

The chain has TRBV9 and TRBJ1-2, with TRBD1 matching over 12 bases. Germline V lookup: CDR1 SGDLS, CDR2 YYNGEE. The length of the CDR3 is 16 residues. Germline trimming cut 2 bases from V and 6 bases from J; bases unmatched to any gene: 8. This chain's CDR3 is CASSVLGTGGENGYTF. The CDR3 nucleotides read TGTGCCAGCAGCGTCCTTGGGACAGGGGGCGAAAATGGCTACACCTTC.

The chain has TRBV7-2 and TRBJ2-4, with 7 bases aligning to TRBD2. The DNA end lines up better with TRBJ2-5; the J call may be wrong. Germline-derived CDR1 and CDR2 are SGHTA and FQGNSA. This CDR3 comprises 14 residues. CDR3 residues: CASSSAGPQETQYF. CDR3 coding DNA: TGTGCCAGCAGCTCAGCGGGACCACAAGAGACCCAGTACTTC.

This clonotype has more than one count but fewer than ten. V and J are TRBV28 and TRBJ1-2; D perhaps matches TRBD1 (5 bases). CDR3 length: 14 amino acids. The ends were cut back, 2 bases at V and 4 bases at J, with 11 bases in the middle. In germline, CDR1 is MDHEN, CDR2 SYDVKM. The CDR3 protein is CASSLDQGSYGYTF. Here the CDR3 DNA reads TGTGCCAGCAGTTTAGATCAGGGCTCCTATGGCTACACCTTC.

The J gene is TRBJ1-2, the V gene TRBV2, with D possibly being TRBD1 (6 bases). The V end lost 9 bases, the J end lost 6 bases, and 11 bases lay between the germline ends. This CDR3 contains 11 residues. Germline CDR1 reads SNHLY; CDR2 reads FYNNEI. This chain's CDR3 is CARTGQNGYTF. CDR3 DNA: TGTGCCAGAACCGGACAGAATGGCTACACCTTC.